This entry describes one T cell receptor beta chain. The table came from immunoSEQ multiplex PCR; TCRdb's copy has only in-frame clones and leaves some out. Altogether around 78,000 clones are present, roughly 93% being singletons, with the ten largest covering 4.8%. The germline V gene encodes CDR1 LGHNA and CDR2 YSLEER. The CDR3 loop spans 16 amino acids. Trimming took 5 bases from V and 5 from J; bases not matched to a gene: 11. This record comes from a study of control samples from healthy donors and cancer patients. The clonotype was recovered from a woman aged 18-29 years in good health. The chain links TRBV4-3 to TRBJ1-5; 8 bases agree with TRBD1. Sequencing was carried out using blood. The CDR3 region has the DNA TGCGCCAGCAGCGCCAAGACAGGGGTCCCCTATCAGCCCCAGCATTTT. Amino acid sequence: CASSAKTGVPYQPQHF.